This T cell receptor (beta chain) was observed in a study of a mutant IDH1 vaccine in newly diagnosed glioma. Study overall: Patients underwent eight vaccinations, which took place in weeks 1, 3, 5, 7, 11, 15, 19 and 23. General study results and limits: There seemed to be no relation between pseudoprogression and changes in top peripheral T cell clonotypes.

Trimming removed 3 bases from V and 5 bases from J; junction bases left unmatched: 5. Germline-derived CDR1 and CDR2 are MNHNY and SVGAGI (reference sequence). The CDR3 contains 15 residues. Time point specified: week 11, during vaccination. Each dose of the vaccine consisted of 300 ug of mutant IDH1 20-mer peptide, with topical imiquimod. About this clone: Its antigen is unknown.

Sequencing was performed with immunoSEQ multiplex PCR; in TCRdb, only in-frame clones are kept and a portion is missing. The sample lists around 66,000 clones, roughly 80% occurring once. The starting material was PBMCs, obtained from a glioma patient whose treatment included an IDH1 peptide vaccine. The rearrangement uses TRBV6-6 and TRBJ1-4, with 8 bases identical to TRBD1. The clonotype originates from a man aged 45-65 years with glioma. CDR3 loop: CASSYPDRVNEKLFF. The CDR3 DNA sequence: TGTGCCAGCAGTTATCCGGACAGGGTAAATGAAAAACTGTTTTTT.